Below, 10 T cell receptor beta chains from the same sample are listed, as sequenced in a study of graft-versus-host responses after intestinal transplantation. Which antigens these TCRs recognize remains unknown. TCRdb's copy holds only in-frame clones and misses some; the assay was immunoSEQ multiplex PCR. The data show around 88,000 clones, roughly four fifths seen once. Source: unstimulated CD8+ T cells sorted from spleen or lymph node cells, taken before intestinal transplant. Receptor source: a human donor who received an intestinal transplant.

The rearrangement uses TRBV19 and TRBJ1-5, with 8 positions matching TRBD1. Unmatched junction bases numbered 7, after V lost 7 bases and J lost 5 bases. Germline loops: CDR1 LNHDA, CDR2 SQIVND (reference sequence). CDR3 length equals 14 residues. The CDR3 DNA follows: TGTGCCAGTAAAGGGACAGGTGCTGATCAGCCCCAGCATTTT. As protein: CASKGTGADQPQHF. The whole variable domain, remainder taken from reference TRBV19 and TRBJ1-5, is DGGITQSPKYLFRKEGQNVTLSCEQNLNHDAMYWYRQDPGQGLRLIYYSQIVNDFQKGDIAEGYSVSREKKESFPLTVTSAQKNPTAFYLCASKGTGADQPQHFGDGTRLSIL.

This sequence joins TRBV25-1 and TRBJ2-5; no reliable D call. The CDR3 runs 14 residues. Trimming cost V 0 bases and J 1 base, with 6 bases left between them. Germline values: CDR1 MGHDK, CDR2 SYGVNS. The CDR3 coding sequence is TGTGCCAGCAGTGAATATCAAATCCAAGAGACCCAGTACTTC. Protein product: CASSEYQIQETQYF.

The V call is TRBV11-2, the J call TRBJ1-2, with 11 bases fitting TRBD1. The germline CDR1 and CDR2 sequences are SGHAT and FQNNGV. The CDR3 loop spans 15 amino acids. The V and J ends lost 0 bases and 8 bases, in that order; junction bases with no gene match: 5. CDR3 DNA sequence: TGTGCCAGCAGCTTAGAGCCGGGACAGGGGGAAGGCTACACCTTC. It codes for CASSLEPGQGEGYTF.

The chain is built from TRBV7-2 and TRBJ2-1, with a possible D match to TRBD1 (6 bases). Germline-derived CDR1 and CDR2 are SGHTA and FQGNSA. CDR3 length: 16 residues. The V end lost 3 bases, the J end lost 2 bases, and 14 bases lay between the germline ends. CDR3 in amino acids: CASSFAHRVTYNEQFF. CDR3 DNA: TGTGCCAGCAGCTTTGCGCACAGGGTAACCTACAATGAGCAGTTCTTC. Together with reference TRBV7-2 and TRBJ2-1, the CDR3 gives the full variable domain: GAGVSQSPSNKVTEKGKDVELRCDPISGHTALYWYRQSLGQGLEFLIYFQGNSAPDKSGLPSDRFSAERTGGSVSTLTIQRTQQEDSAVYLCASSFAHRVTYNEQFFGPGTRLTVL.

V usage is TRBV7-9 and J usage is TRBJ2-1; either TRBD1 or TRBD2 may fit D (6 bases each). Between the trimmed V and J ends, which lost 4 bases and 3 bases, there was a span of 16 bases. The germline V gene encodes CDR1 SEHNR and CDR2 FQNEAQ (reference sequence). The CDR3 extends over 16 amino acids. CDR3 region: CASSWGAEGGYNEQFF. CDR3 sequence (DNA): TGTGCCAGCAGCTGGGGGGCGGAAGGAGGCTACAATGAGCAGTTCTTC.

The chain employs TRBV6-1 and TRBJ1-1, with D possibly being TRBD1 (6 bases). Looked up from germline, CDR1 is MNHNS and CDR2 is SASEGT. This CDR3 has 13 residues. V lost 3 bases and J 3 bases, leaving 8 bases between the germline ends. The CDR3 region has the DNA TGTGCCAGCAGTGAGGGGGCGCACACTGAAGCTTTCTTT. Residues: CASSEGAHTEAFF.

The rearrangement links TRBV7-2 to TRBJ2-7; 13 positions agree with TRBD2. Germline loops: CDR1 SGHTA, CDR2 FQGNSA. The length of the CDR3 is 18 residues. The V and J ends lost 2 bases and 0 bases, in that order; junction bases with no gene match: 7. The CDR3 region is CASSLKGLAGVLSYEQYF. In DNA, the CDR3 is TGTGCCAGCAGCTTAAAAGGACTAGCGGGGGTCCTCTCCTACGAGCAGTACTTC. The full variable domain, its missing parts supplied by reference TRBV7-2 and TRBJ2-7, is GAGVSQSPSNKVTEKGKDVELRCDPISGHTALYWYRQSLGQGLEFLIYFQGNSAPDKSGLPSDRFSAERTGGSVSTLTIQRTQQEDSAVYLCASSLKGLAGVLSYEQYFGPGTRLTVT.

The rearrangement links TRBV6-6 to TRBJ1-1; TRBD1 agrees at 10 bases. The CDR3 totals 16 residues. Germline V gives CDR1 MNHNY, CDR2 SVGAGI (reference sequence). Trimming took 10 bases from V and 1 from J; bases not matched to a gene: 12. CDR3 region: CATKVTGTGANTEAFF. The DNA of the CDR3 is TGTGCCACCAAGGTTACCGGGACAGGGGCGAACACTGAAGCTTTCTTT.

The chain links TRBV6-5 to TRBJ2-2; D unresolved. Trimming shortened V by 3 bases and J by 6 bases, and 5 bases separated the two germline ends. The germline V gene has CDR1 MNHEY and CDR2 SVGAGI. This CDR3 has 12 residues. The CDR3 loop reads CASSYGPGELFF. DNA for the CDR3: TGTGCCAGCAGTTATGGTCCCGGGGAGCTGTTTTTT.

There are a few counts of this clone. The DNA for the CDR3 is TGTGCCAGCAGCTGGACAGGGGAAGTCCAAGAGACCCAGTACTTC. This gives the protein CASSWTGEVQETQYF. The V call is TRBV11-1, the J call TRBJ2-5, with 9 bases matching TRBD1. The ends lost 4 bases at V and 1 base at J; junction bases unmatched: 4. Germline assignment: CDR1 SGHAT and CDR2 FQDESV (reference sequence). The CDR3 extends over 15 amino acids. The full variable domain, completed using reference TRBV11-1 and TRBJ2-5, is EAEVAQSPRYKITEKSQAVAFWCDPISGHATLYWYRQILGQGPELLVQFQDESVVDDSQLPKDRFSAERLKGVDSTLKIQPAELGDSAMYLCASSWTGEVQETQYFGPGTRLLVL.